A selection of T cell receptor beta chains follows, all from one sample in a study of T-cell memory formation after mild COVID-19. TCRdb re-called the 5' RACE reads with MiXCR, one entry per CDR3 protein. Of approximately 200,000 distinct CDR3 sequences listed, under 20% are singletons. The sequencing input was PBMCs or a T cell subset sorted from them (not recorded which). These receptors were taken from an adult woman who had mild COVID-19 (a few samples of this study predate the infection). Cell type and time point are not known. Both conserved end residues are part of each CDR3. D genes are given only for firm matches. Rows give clone size only sometimes, using once, few, many, or a class for an expanded clone.

abundance	d_gene	v_gene	j_gene	CDR3nt	CDR3aa
-	TRBD2	TRBV6-5	TRBJ2-1	TGTGCCAGCAGTCCGCCGGGACTAGCGGGATCGCAGTTCTTC	CASSPPGLAGSQFF
few	TRBD2	TRBV12-3/TRBV12-4	TRBJ2-7	TGTGCCAGCCACGCGGGAGGGCCGGGTGAGCAGTACTTC	CASHAGGPGEQYF
-	-	TRBV18	TRBJ2-7	TGTGCCAGCTCGCCATTAAGGGGACTTCCCGAGCAGTACTTC	CASSPLRGLPEQYF
few	TRBD1	TRBV11-3	TRBJ1-6	TGTGCCAGCAGCTTGACAGGGGGTCGTTCACCCCTCCACTTT	CASSLTGGRSPLHF
once	-	TRBV2	TRBJ1-5	TGTGCCAGCAGTGAAGGTAGCTTTAAAAATCAGCGCCAGCATTTT	CASSEGSFKNQRQHF
-	-	TRBV5-1	TRBJ2-7	TGCGCCAGCAGCTTGGAGCGGGCGGCCTACGAGCAGTACTTC	CASSLERAAYEQYF
few	TRBD1	TRBV20-1	TRBJ2-5	TGCAGTGCTAGAGATTCGGGACAGGGAAAGACCCAGTACTTC	CSARDSGQGKTQYF
few	-	TRBV25-1	TRBJ2-3	TGTGCCAGCAGTGACTTGGCGGGGAGCACAGATACGCAGTATTTT	CASSDLAGSTDTQYF
-	-	TRBV7-8	TRBJ1-2	TGTGCCAGCAGCTTAGATAGGGTCACATCTAACTATGGCTACACCTTC	CASSLDRVTSNYGYTF
-	-	TRBV12-3/TRBV12-4	TRBJ2-7	TGTGCCAGCAAACTGCAGGGGATTGGCTCCTACGAGCAGTACTTC	CASKLQGIGSYEQYF
few	-	TRBV12-3/TRBV12-4	TRBJ2-2	TGTGCCAGCAGTTTAGTATCTAGATCCGGGGAGCTGTTTTTT	CASSLVSRSGELFF
few	-	TRBV5-4	TRBJ1-1	TGTGCCAGCACCTCCGGCGAGATGAACACTGAAGCTTTCTTT	CASTSGEMNTEAFF
-	TRBD1	TRBV14	TRBJ1-1	TGTGCCAGCAGCCGTCGTAGGGGGCTTCCTATGAACACTGAAGCTTTCTTT	CASSRRRGLPMNTEAFF
-	TRBD2	TRBV7-3	TRBJ2-1	TGTGCCAGCAGCTTAGGTCTACTAGCGGGAAACAATGAGCAGTTCTTC	CASSLGLLAGNNEQFF
-	TRBD1	TRBV5-1	TRBJ2-7	TGCGCCAGCAGCTTCGGGACAGGTACCGCCTACGAGCAGTACTTC	CASSFGTGTAYEQYF
few	-	TRBV12-3/TRBV12-4	TRBJ1-4	TGTGCCAGCAGTTTATCACATGGTACAGAAAAACTGTTTTTT	CASSLSHGTEKLFF
-	-	TRBV13	TRBJ1-4	TGTGCCAGCAGCTTAAATAGGGGTGGTGAAAAACTGTTTTTT	CASSLNRGGEKLFF
few	TRBD1	TRBV5-4	TRBJ2-3	TGTGCCAGCAGCCAAAGGGACAGGGCCACAGATACGCAGTATTTT	CASSQRDRATDTQYF
-	-	TRBV20-1	TRBJ1-1	TGCAGTGCTAGACCAGACGGGAACACTGAAGCTTTCTTT	CSARPDGNTEAFF
-	TRBD1	TRBV5-5	TRBJ1-6	TGTGCCAGCAGCCTACAGGGGTTTGGGGTCCTCCACTTT	CASSLQGFGVLHF
few	-	TRBV30	TRBJ2-7	TGTGCCTGGACATTCGGGGACCGAAAATACGAGCAGTACTTC	CAWTFGDRKYEQYF
few	-	TRBV20-1	TRBJ2-1	TGCAGTGCTAGAGTTCAAGGAGGATACAATGAGCAGTTCTTC	CSARVQGGYNEQFF
few	TRBD1	TRBV12-3/TRBV12-4	TRBJ1-1	TGTGCCAGCAGTCCTCAGGGGGTTGCTGAAGCTTTCTTT	CASSPQGVAEAFF
-	-	TRBV9	TRBJ1-1	TGTGCCAGCAGCGTAGCGGGGACCACTGAAGCTTTCTTT	CASSVAGTTEAFF
-	TRBD1	TRBV30	TRBJ2-3	TGTGCCTGGAGCCCCCGCCGGGACAGCCGGCGCACAGATACGCAGTATTTT	CAWSPRRDSRRTDTQYF
-	-	TRBV6-6	TRBJ2-7	TGTGCCAGCAGTTCCATAGACGAAAGCTCCTACGAGCAGTACTTC	CASSSIDESSYEQYF
-	TRBD2	TRBV14	TRBJ2-1	TGTGCCAGCAGCCAGGAGCTAGCGGGAGTTGGCAATGAGCAGTTCTTC	CASSQELAGVGNEQFF
-	-	TRBV12-3/TRBV12-4	TRBJ1-1	TGTGCCAGCAGTCCGACAGAAAACACTGAAGCTTTCTTT	CASSPTENTEAFF
-	-	TRBV5-1	TRBJ2-5	TGCGCCAGCAGCCTACAAGAGCGTGGAGAGACCCAGTACTTC	CASSLQERGETQYF
few	-	TRBV6-2/TRBV6-3	TRBJ2-3	TGTGCCAGCAGTTTCGGGGAGAAGGACTTAGATACGCAGTATTTT	CASSFGEKDLDTQYF
-	-	TRBV11-2	TRBJ1-1	TGTGCCAGCAGCTTAAAACTGAACACTGAAGCTTTCTTT	CASSLKLNTEAFF
few	-	TRBV30	TRBJ2-7	TGTGCCTGGAGAAGGGCCTACGAGCAGTACTTC	CAWRRAYEQYF
-	-	TRBV29-1	TRBJ1-1	TGCAGCGTCCTACAGGGGAACACTGAAGCTTTCTTT	CSVLQGNTEAFF
-	TRBD1	TRBV5-1	TRBJ1-5	TGCGCCAGCAGCCGGAATCCGGGACAGGGGGATCAGCCCCAGCATTTT	CASSRNPGQGDQPQHF
few	TRBD1	TRBV6-2/TRBV6-3	TRBJ2-1	TGTGCCAGCACAAAGACAGGGGGTTACAATGAGCAGTTCTTC	CASTKTGGYNEQFF
once	-	TRBV20-1	TRBJ1-2	TGCAGTGCTAGTGTGGGGGGATTGAACTATGGCTACACCTTC	CSASVGGLNYGYTF
-	-	TRBV12-3/TRBV12-4	TRBJ1-1	TGTGCCAGCAGCCCTACTATAGCCGCTGAAGCTTTCTTT	CASSPTIAAEAFF
few	TRBD1	TRBV5-1	TRBJ2-1	TGCGCCAGCAGCTTCCAGGACAGGGGAAATGAGCAGTTCTTC	CASSFQDRGNEQFF
few	TRBD1	TRBV20-1	TRBJ2-7	TGCAGTGCTAGGGGGACAGGGGGAAAGTACGAGCAGTACTTC	CSARGTGGKYEQYF